This T cell receptor (beta chain) was captured by sequencing in a study of blood T cell repertoires in COVID-19. The wider study: The United States, Italy and Spain provided the acute and convalescent COVID-19 samples. The analysed material was cDNA or gDNA that came from T cells, B-cell-depleted T cells, or PBMCs.

Participants were placed into cohorts based on the clinical history they reported. The CDR3 totals 14 residues. Germline values: CDR1 LNHDA, CDR2 SQIVND (reference sequence). V shed 4 bases and J 3 bases; nucleotides not matched to a gene: 3. In the original workflow: Amplification of reference gene primers was used by the study to estimate nucleated cell counts. Data came from immunoSEQ multiplex PCR; TCRdb stores just in-frame clones and leaves some out. V, J and clone size are taken as reported in that table, and D and trimming were inferred from the DNA itself. The sample holds hundreds of thousands of clones; about 85% are singletons and the top ten take around 3%.

This sequence originates from a woman in her forties or fifties who had recovered from COVID-19. The sequenced sample consisted of PBMCs or T cells enriched from blood (not recorded which). V gene TRBV19 combines with J gene TRBJ1-5; 7 nucleotides line up with TRBD1. CDR3 DNA: TGTGCCAGTAGTACCGACAGGGCCAATCAGCCCCAGCATTTT. Its translation: CASSTDRANQPQHF. Full variable domain (rest looked up from reference TRBV19 and TRBJ1-5): DGGITQSPKYLFRKEGQNVTLSCEQNLNHDAMYWYRQDPGQGLRLIYYSQIVNDFQKGDIAEGYSVSREKKESFPLTVTSAQKNPTAFYLCASSTDRANQPQHFGDGTRLSIL.